This is a list of T cell receptor beta chains from one sample in a study of shared clonotypes between healthy human individuals. TCRdb's table, derived via immunoSEQ multiplex PCR, lists solely in-frame clones and lacks some. The profile shows over a million clones, roughly 97% of them singletons. The specimen sequenced was naive CD4+ T cells sorted from blood. These receptors all come from a young man in good health. CDR3s include the opening cysteine and the closing phenylalanine or tryptophan. A D gene is named only where the DNA matches it firmly. Clone size is not always given. Where it is, it says once, few, many or a class for expanded clones.

clone_size d_call j_call v_call cdr3_nt cdr3_aa
. . TRBJ1-5 TRBV6-5 TGTGCCAGCAGAGGGGGGAATCAGCCCCAGCATTTT CASRGGNQPQHF
. TRBD1 TRBJ2-7 TRBV10-3 TGTGCCATCAGTGAGCCGGACAGGGGGTCCTACGAGCAGTACTTC CAISEPDRGSYEQYF
. . TRBJ1-5 TRBV28 TGTGCCAGCAGTTTATTTGCGGGGCTCAATCAGCCCCAGCATTTT CASSLFAGLNQPQHF
. . TRBJ2-1 TRBV5-5 TGTGCCAGCAGCTTCACGGGAGTCTTGGAAAATGAGCAGTTCTTC CASSFTGVLENEQFF
. . TRBJ1-1 TRBV6-5 TGTGCCAGCAGTTATATTGCGACAGCCCGCAACACTGAAGCTTTCTTT CASSYIATARNTEAFF
. . TRBJ2-7 TRBV11-2 TGTGCCAGCAGCTTAGGCAGGGTCCCCGGTCACGAGCAGTACTTC CASSLGRVPGHEQYF
. . TRBJ2-1 TRBV5-6 TGTGCCAGCAGCTTGAGGGGCAGTGGGCACTCGCCGCAGTTCTTC CASSLRGSGHSPQFF
. . TRBJ1-1 TRBV2 TGTGCCAGCAATTGGGGGCTCACTGAAGCTTTCTTT CASNWGLTEAFF
. TRBD2 TRBJ2-2 TRBV18 TGTGCCAGCTCACTACTTCAAGCGGGAAACACCGGGGAGCTGTTTTTT CASSLLQAGNTGELFF
once . TRBJ2-3 TRBV7-8 TGTGCCAGCAGCCCTAGAGGCACAGATACGCAGTATTTT CASSPRGTDTQYF
. . TRBJ2-7 TRBV4-1 TGCGCCAGCAGCCAAGATACAGGGCTCTCCTACGAGCAGTACTTC CASSQDTGLSYEQYF
. . TRBJ2-7 TRBV5-5 TGTGCCAGCAGCTCTTCGAAAACAGGGCTGTGGGAGCAGTACTTC CASSSSKTGLWEQYF
. TRBD1 TRBJ2-4 TRBV10-3 TGTGCCAGCTCGACAGGGACGAAAAACATTCAGTACTTC CASSTGTKNIQYF
. . TRBJ1-1 TRBV7-9 TGTGCCAGCCGACCGACAGAGAACACTGAAGCTTTCTTT CASRPTENTEAFF
. . TRBJ1-5 TRBV6-1 TGTGCCAGCTTGAGGGGGATCGGGAGCAATCAGCCCCAGCATTTT CASLRGIGSNQPQHF
. TRBD1 TRBJ1-4 TRBV11-2 TGTGCCAGCAGCCCGGGACAGGGGAATGAAAAACTGTTTTTT CASSPGQGNEKLFF
. . TRBJ2-2 TRBV5-1 TGCGCCAGCAGCCGTGGAGAGGCAACCACCGGGGAGCTGTTTTTT CASSRGEATTGELFF
. TRBD2 TRBJ2-2 TRBV27 TGTGCCAGCAGTTTGCCCGGGAGGGCCGGCGGGGAGCTGTTTTTT CASSLPGRAGGELFF
. . TRBJ2-7 TRBV27 TGTGCCAGCACCCGCCCGCCGGTGGGCTCCTACGAGCAGTACTTC CASTRPPVGSYEQYF
. TRBD1 TRBJ2-1 TRBV7-9 TGTGCCAGCAGCTTACGGGACAGGGTTAATGAGCAGTTCTTC CASSLRDRVNEQFF
. . TRBJ1-2 TRBV29-1 TGCAGCGTATCAGACAGGAAAGCTAACTATGGCTACACCTTC CSVSDRKANYGYTF
. . TRBJ2-1 TRBV7-9 TGTGCCAGCAGCTTAGGTCAGGGATTGAGGAATGAGCAGTTCTTC CASSLGQGLRNEQFF
. . TRBJ2-3 TRBV7-8 TGTGCCAGCAGGGCCGCGTTCGCAGATACGCAGTATTTT CASRAAFADTQYF
. . TRBJ2-2 TRBV28 TGTGCCAGCAGTTGGACAGATCACACCGGGGAGCTGTTTTTT CASSWTDHTGELFF
. TRBD2 TRBJ2-5 TRBV5-1 TGCGCCAGCAGTTCGTGGGGGGGAGAAGAGACCCAGTACTTC CASSSWGGEETQYF
. . TRBJ2-7 TRBV29-1 TGCAGCGTCGGGGTGGGGGTTTACGAGCAGTACTTC CSVGVGVYEQYF
. . TRBJ2-7 TRBV5-5 TGTGCCAGCAGCTTGTCCCCAGAGATCTTACGTAAGGAGCAGTACTTC CASSLSPEILRKEQYF
. . TRBJ1-3 TRBV7-2 TGTGCCAGCAGCTCCGCTCGGTCCACCATATATTTT CASSSARSTIYF
few TRBD1 TRBJ2-5 TRBV27 TGTGCCAGCAAACATTCAGGGACAGCAAGGGAAGAGACCCAGTACTTC CASKHSGTAREETQYF
. . TRBJ2-5 TRBV5-8 TGTGCCAGCAGCCCCCGGGCAGGGGTTATGACCCAGTACTTC CASSPRAGVMTQYF
. TRBD2 TRBJ2-1 TRBV18 TGTGCCAGCTCACCGTGGCGCGCAGCGGGAGCCAATGAGCAGTTCTTC CASSPWRAAGANEQFF
once TRBD1 TRBJ2-7 TRBV28 TGTGCCAGCACCCCCTCCGGGGACAGGACCTACGAGCAGTACTTC CASTPSGDRTYEQYF
. . TRBJ2-7 TRBV9 TGTGCCAGCAGCGCCACAGGGCTGACCTACGAGCAGTACTTC CASSATGLTYEQYF
. TRBD2 TRBJ2-7 TRBV4-1 TGCGCCAGCAGCTCTGGAGGCCTAGCGGGAGTAGATAGGAACGAGCAGTACTTC CASSSGGLAGVDRNEQYF
. . TRBJ2-2 TRBV27 TGTGCCAGCAGTGCTACAGGAGTAATAAACACCGGGGAGCTGTTTTTT CASSATGVINTGELFF
. . TRBJ2-3 TRBV5-1 TGCGCCAGCAGCGCGGACAGTCTCCAAGATACGCAGTATTTT CASSADSLQDTQYF
. . TRBJ1-4 TRBV5-1 TGCGCCAGCAGCGCCCTCGGGTCCGGTAATGAAAAACTGTTTTTT CASSALGSGNEKLFF
once . TRBJ1-4 TRBV9 TGTGCCAGCAGCGCAACCAGCGTTAATGAAAAACTGTTTTTT CASSATSVNEKLFF
. TRBD2 TRBJ2-3 TRBV14 TGTGCCAGCAGCCAAGTGGGCGGGAGGGGCGCAGATACGCAGTATTTT CASSQVGGRGADTQYF
. TRBD1 TRBJ1-2 TRBV29-1 TGCAGCGCCACAGGGGGCGCGGGGGGCTACACCTTC CSATGGAGGYTF
. . TRBJ2-3 TRBV4-1 TGCGCCAGCAGCCAACTACTAACAGGGCGGGCAGATACGCAGTATTTT CASSQLLTGRADTQYF
. . TRBJ2-3 TRBV7-2 TGTGCCAGCAGCCATTACAGGGGCACAGATACGCAGTATTTT CASSHYRGTDTQYF
once . TRBJ1-5 TRBV5-5 TGTGCCAGCAGCGGGGCGCCTAATCAGCCCCAGCATTTT CASSGAPNQPQHF
. TRBD1 TRBJ2-5 TRBV5-6 TGTGCCAGCAGCCCCAGGGGGGAGACCCAGTACTTC CASSPRGETQYF
. . TRBJ2-2 TRBV4-1 TGCGCCAGCAGCCTCGGACTAGGGGGCACCGGGGAGCTGTTTTTT CASSLGLGGTGELFF
. TRBD1 TRBJ2-1 TRBV5-4 TGTGCCAGCAGCCCGCCCCGACAGGGGGGGAACAATGAGCAGTTCTTC CASSPPRQGGNNEQFF
. . TRBJ2-1 TRBV5-1 TGCGCCAGCAGCTTGGGAGCCTCCAATGAGCAGTTCTTC CASSLGASNEQFF
. . TRBJ2-6 TRBV2 TGTGCCAGCAGTGCGAGAACTGGGGCCAACGTCCTGACTTTC CASSARTGANVLTF
. . TRBJ2-5 TRBV5-4 TGTGCCAGCAGCTTGGGGTCTGGTTTCGAGACCCAGTACTTC CASSLGSGFETQYF
once . TRBJ1-2 TRBV11-2 TGTGCCAGCAGCCCCTCTTCGGGATACGGCTATGGCTACACCTTC CASSPSSGYGYGYTF
once . TRBJ2-1 TRBV19 TGTGCCAGTAGTACTAAGAAAAGCTCCTACAATGAGCAGTTCTTC CASSTKKSSYNEQFF
. TRBD2 TRBJ2-1 TRBV28 TGTGCCAGCAGCACACCCGCGGCATCTAGCGGGAGCTACAATGAGCAGTTCTTC CASSTPAASSGSYNEQFF